The clone carrying this TCR beta chain was counted between two and nine times. As yet, its antigen is unknown. RNA transcripts served as the template for amplifying TCR beta CDR3 regions. First-round RT-PCR of the TCR CDR3 relied on the HTBI primer set. One entry per CDR3 protein, called by TCRdb with MiXCR from the multiplex PCR reads. The sample holds 660,000 or so distinct CDR3 sequences, 45% seen once. The data belong to a study of T cells in Graves' hyperthyroidism and ophthalmopathy. General study findings and limits: With a median lead of around 6.7 months before onset, the model predicted ophthalmopathy. Among clonotypes expanded in thyroid above 0.001, most were also found in blood.

The source of this sequence is an adult man with Graves' disease, either hyperthyroidism or ophthalmopathy (not recorded which). Sequencing was done on a sample of peripheral blood or thyroid tissue (not recorded which).

The CDR3 DNA follows: TGTGCCAGCAGTTTGGACACGGCCCTTCGAGGCTACACCTTC. Protein product: CASSLDTALRGYTF. The chain links TRBV12-3 or TRBV12-4 to TRBJ1-2; D is perhaps TRBD1 (5 bases). V dropped 3 bases and J dropped 8 bases, with 16 bases sitting between them. CDR3 length equals 14 residues.